This T cell receptor beta chain was sequenced in a study of tumor-infiltrating lymphocytes in localized non-small cell lung cancer. As for the study in general: The cohort mixed smokers and never-smokers, several histologies, and some post-neoadjuvant-chemotherapy samples. General observations from the study: Different pieces of the same tissue went to different assays, confounding technical variation with intratumor heterogeneity.

Method: immunoSEQ multiplex PCR; TCRdb's copy keeps in-frame clones and lacks some. The sample shows about 8,700 clones, approximately 84% of them seen only once. Comments on this clone: The antigen is undetermined.

V lost 2 bases to trimming and J lost 2 bases, with 10 bases between them. Germline-derived CDR1 and CDR2 are MNHEY and SVGAGI. The CDR3 runs 14 residues. The sequence derives from a human donor with non-small cell lung cancer. Sequences were obtained from uninvolved lung tissue not adjacent to the tumor. The chain has TRBV6-5 and TRBJ2-7; D is undetermined. CDR3 in amino acids: CASSYASEAYEQYF. The CDR3 region has the DNA TGTGCCAGCAGTTACGCCAGCGAAGCCTACGAGCAGTACTTC.